This entry lists 32 T cell receptor beta chains sequenced from one sample in a study of CD8 T cells in ankylosing spondylitis. TCRdb re-analysed the 5' RACE reads in MiXCR, keeping a single row per CDR3 protein. The sample holds around 88,000 distinct CDR3 sequences; roughly 8.8% are singletons and the top ten take roughly 5%. The sample was blood, either unsorted or a sorted T cell fraction (not recorded which). These receptors originate from a male donor with ankylosing spondylitis or in good health (not recorded which).

The sample holds many counts of this clonotype. The V gene is TRBV28, the J gene TRBJ2-1; 9 bases agree with TRBD2. V lost 2 bases to trimming and J lost 6 bases; unmatched junction nucleotides: 5. Germline CDR1 reads MDHEN; CDR2 reads SYDVKM. CDR3 length equals 15 residues. CDR3: CASSLRGGGANEQFF. The DNA for the CDR3 is TGTGCCAGCAGTTTAAGGGGCGGGGGGGCCAATGAGCAGTTCTTC.

This clonotype was detected many times. V usage is TRBV7-2 and J usage is TRBJ2-5; 10 bases align to TRBD2. From germline, CDR1 is SGHTA and CDR2 FQGNSA. Trimming cost V 5 bases and J 7 bases; bases outside gene matches: 7. The CDR3 contains 14 residues. CDR3 residues: CASSPPAGGWTQYF. In DNA, the CDR3 is TGTGCCAGCAGCCCACCAGCGGGGGGGTGGACCCAGTACTTC.

This clonotype was detected ten times or more. J is TRBJ1-2 and V is TRBV5-1; 7 nucleotides match TRBD1. Germline assignment: CDR1 SGHRS and CDR2 YFSETQ. The CDR3 spans 14 residues. Germline trimming cut 2 bases from V and 2 bases from J; bases unmatched to any gene: 3. The CDR3 reads CASSFGTENYGYTF. The CDR3 coding sequence is TGCGCCAGCAGCTTCGGGACAGAAAACTATGGCTACACCTTC.

The sample holds many counts of this clonotype. The J gene is TRBJ2-1, the V gene TRBV20-1; D is ambiguous. Germline CDR1 reads DFQATT; CDR2 reads SNEGSKA (reference sequence). The CDR3 is 13 residues long. Trimming left V 3 bases short and J 5 bases short, with 11 bases between. The chain's CDR3 is CSASVSSDNEQFF. The DNA of the CDR3 is TGCAGTGCTAGTGTGTCGAGCGACAATGAGCAGTTCTTC.

This chain links TRBV7-9 with TRBJ2-7; a weak D match, TRBD1 (6 bases). V was pared by 5 bases and J by 1 base, with 15 bases between. Germline CDR1 is SEHNR and CDR2 is FQNEAQ (reference sequence). CDR3 length: 15 amino acids. In DNA, the CDR3 is TGTGCCAGCAGCGGCCGGGGCAGGGGATCCTACGAGCAGTACTTC. This gives the protein CASSGRGRGSYEQYF. Complete variable domain (other parts from reference TRBV7-9 and TRBJ2-7): DTGVSQNPRHKITKRGQNVTFRCDPISEHNRLYWYRQTLGQGPEFLTYFQNEAQLEKSRLLSDRFSAERPKGSFSTLEIQRTEQGDSAMYLCASSGRGRGSYEQYFGPGTRLTVT.

This clonotype has a count of ten or more. The chain uses TRBV9 and TRBJ1-1; no clear D. The CDR3 length is 13 residues. Germline V gene lookup returns CDR1 SGDLS and CDR2 YYNGEE. V lost 0 bases and J lost 0, with 3 bases in between. CDR3 loop: CASSVVVNTEAFF. As DNA, the CDR3 is TGTGCCAGCAGCGTAGTGGTGAACACTGAAGCTTTCTTT.

The rearrangement uses TRBV28 and TRBJ1-5; 10 bases are shared with TRBD1. V gave up 5 bases and J gave up 5 bases; unmatched junction bases: 6. Looked up from germline, CDR1 is MDHEN and CDR2 is SYDVKM. This CDR3 has 15 amino acids. The DNA of the CDR3 is TGTGCCAGCAGTCCCTCCGGGACAGGGGATCAGCCCCAGCATTTT. Translation: CASSPSGTGDQPQHF.

This clonotype was observed many times. The chain uses TRBV29-1 and TRBJ2-1; 12 nucleotides line up with TRBD1. The germline V gene encodes CDR1 SQVTM and CDR2 ANQGSEA. Trimming cost V 4 bases and J 9 bases; bases outside gene matches: 16. The CDR3 consists of 17 residues. The CDR3 bases are TGCAGCGTTGGAAAACCGAAGACCGGGACAGGGGGCAGTGAGCAGTTCTTC. Translated, it gives CSVGKPKTGTGGSEQFF.

This clonotype appeared many times. J is TRBJ1-2 and V is TRBV6-5; possibly TRBD1 for D (5 bases). Between the trimmed V and J ends, which lost 5 bases and 2 bases, there was a span of 12 bases. The CDR3 loop spans 14 amino acids. Germline loops: CDR1 MNHEY, CDR2 SVGAGI. CDR3 DNA: TGTGCCAGCAGTAACCGGGACGCAAACTATGGCTACACCTTC. Its protein product is CASSNRDANYGYTF.

This clonotype occurred many times. The chain has TRBV6-1 and TRBJ2-7, with D hard to call. CDR1 and CDR2 (germline): MNHNS, SASEGT. V lost 5 bases and J 3 bases, leaving 20 bases between the germline ends. CDR3 size: 16 residues. The CDR3 sequence: CASSPPFGQAFYEQYF. In nucleotides, the CDR3 is TGTGCCAGCAGTCCCCCCTTCGGGCAGGCTTTCTACGAGCAGTACTTC.

In this sample, this clonotype turned up a few times. This sequence joins TRBV28 and TRBJ2-7, with D perhaps matching TRBD1 or TRBD2 (6 bases each). CDR3 length: 17 residues. Looked up from germline, CDR1 is MDHEN and CDR2 is SYDVKM. V gave up 3 bases and J gave up 0 bases, with 18 bases separating them. This CDR3 is CASSFSLSGASSYEQYF. The CDR3 DNA follows: TGTGCCAGCAGTTTCAGCCTTTCGGGGGCCAGCTCCTACGAGCAGTACTTC. Using reference TRBV28 and TRBJ2-7 for the parts outside the CDR3, the full variable domain is DVKVTQSSRYLVKRTGEKVFLECVQDMDHENMFWYRQDPGLGLRLIYFSYDVKMKEKGDIPEGYSVSREKKERFSLILESASTNQTSMYLCASSFSLSGASSYEQYFGPGTRLTVT.

In its sample, this clonotype was seen a few times. The chain uses TRBV15 and TRBJ2-3; 9 nucleotides line up with TRBD1. This CDR3 is built from 15 residues. V lost 1 base and J lost 3; bases outside the gene matches: 2. In germline, CDR1 is LNHNV, CDR2 YYDKDF (reference sequence). The CDR3 sequence: CATSRGQGGTDTQYF. The CDR3, as DNA: TGTGCCACCAGCAGAGGACAGGGGGGGACAGATACGCAGTATTTT.

This clonotype was seen at least ten times. The germline gene is not matched at one end of the junction; a read error may be the cause. The rearrangement links TRBV7-2 to TRBJ2-5; TRBD2 matches 12 bases. Germline lookup yields CDR1 SGHTA and CDR2 FQGNSA. There are 15 residues in the CDR3. The CDR3 DNA reads TGTGCCAGCAGCTTGGCTAGCGGGGGGGCCCCTCACCTCCACTTC. Translated, it gives CASSLASGGAPHLHF. Variable domain in full (rest from reference TRBV7-2 and TRBJ2-5): GAGVSQSPSNKVTEKGKDVELRCDPISGHTALYWYRQSLGQGLEFLIYFQGNSAPDKSGLPSDRFSAERTGGSVSTLTIQRTQQEDSAVYLCASSLASGGAPHLHFGPGTRLLVL.

On this clonotype itself: This may be a read error: a much more frequent sequence differs by one nucleotide. The rearrangement joins TRBV3-1 to TRBJ1-5, with a possible D match to TRBD1 (6 bases). Germline loops: CDR1 LGHDT, CDR2 YNNKEL (reference sequence). There are 15 residues in the CDR3. In DNA, the CDR3 is TGTGCCAGCACCCAAGGAGGGGGGCAGGGTCAGCCCCAGCATTTT. This codes for CASTQGGGQGQPQHF. Full variable domain (missing parts from reference TRBV3-1 and TRBJ1-5): DTAVSQTPKYLVTQMGNDKSIKCEQNLGHDTMYWYKQDSKKFLKIMFSYNNKELIINETVPNRFSPKSPDKAHLNLHINSLELGDSAVYFCASTQGGGQGQPQHFGDGTRLSIL.

This clonotype appeared a few times. The V gene is TRBV28, the J gene TRBJ2-7; 7 nucleotides agree with TRBD1. Unmatched junction bases numbered 13, after V lost 6 bases and J lost 2 bases. The CDR3 is 16 residues long. Germline assignment: CDR1 MDHEN and CDR2 SYDVKM. This CDR3 is CASRRDLTGLTYEQYF. The CDR3 region has the DNA TGTGCCAGCAGACGTGATCTGACAGGGCTAACCTACGAGCAGTACTTC.

This clonotype was detected only a few times. V and J are TRBV7-2 and TRBJ2-5; D tentatively fits TRBD1 or TRBD2 (5 bases each). V lost 6 bases and J 7 bases, leaving 21 bases between the germline ends. Germline CDR1 reads SGHTA; CDR2 reads FQGNSA. The CDR3 is made up of 15 amino acids. CDR3 in amino acids: CASSYSGTAVWTQYF. The CDR3 DNA is TGTGCCAGCAGTTACTCCGGGACGGCGGTCTGGACCCAGTACTTC.

This clonotype was recorded at least ten times. This chain joins TRBV5-1 and TRBJ2-7; D not certain. CDR1 is SGHRS, CDR2 YFSETQ, per germline. This CDR3 region has 14 residues. Trimming removed 5 bases at V and 3 bases at J, with 15 bases between. For the CDR3, the DNA is TGCGCCAGCAGTTCGAATTTGTGGGGCTACGAGCAGTACTTC. This codes for CASSSNLWGYEQYF. The full variable domain, with the rest looked up from reference TRBV5-1 and TRBJ2-7, is KAGVTQTPRYLIKTRGQQVTLSCSPISGHRSVSWYQQTPGQGLQFLFEYFSETQRNKGNFPGRFSGRQFSNSRSEMNVSTLELGDSALYLCASSSNLWGYEQYFGPGTRLTVT.

In its sample, this clonotype was seen many times. The chain employs TRBV5-1 and TRBJ2-2; a possible D gene is TRBD1 (6 bases). The germline V and J ends were trimmed by 7 bases and 1 base, with 11 bases remaining between them. The CDR3 totals 14 residues. In germline, CDR1 is SGHRS, CDR2 YFSETQ. CDR3 in DNA: TGCGCCAGCGGAACGGGACAGAACACCGGGGAGCTGTTTTTT. Translated, it gives CASGTGQNTGELFF.

This clonotype was detected ten times or more. The rearrangement uses TRBV12-3 or TRBV12-4 and TRBJ2-2; TRBD2 matches 8 bases. The ends lost 6 bases at V and 9 bases at J; junction bases unmatched: 12. The CDR3 loop spans 15 amino acids. Here the CDR3 reads CASSPPRGGNWELFF. The DNA for the CDR3 is TGTGCCAGCAGCCCCCCCCGGGGGGGGAACTGGGAGCTGTTTTTT.

This clonotype was counted at least ten times. V usage is TRBV12-3 or TRBV12-4 and J usage is TRBJ2-1; 9 nucleotides line up with TRBD2. The V and J ends lost 0 bases and 7 bases, in that order; junction bases with no gene match: 13. The CDR3 covers 18 residues. The CDR3: CASSLAQGAGGLTNEQFF. CDR3 nucleotide sequence: TGTGCCAGCAGTTTAGCGCAAGGCGCGGGGGGGCTGACAAATGAGCAGTTCTTC.

The table lists this clonotype with many counts. The chain uses TRBV7-6 and TRBJ2-7; D is uncertain. Trimming took 1 base from V and 6 from J, leaving 10 bases between them. The germline gives CDR1 SGHVS, CDR2 FNYEAQ. This CDR3 is 13 amino acids long. The CDR3 DNA reads TGTGCCAGCAGCTTAGACGCTCCGGGCGAGCAGTACTTC. Translated, it gives CASSLDAPGEQYF.

This clonotype was counted a few times. The chain has TRBV3-1 and TRBJ1-2, with 9 bases identical to TRBD1. V gave up 2 bases and J gave up 7 bases; unmatched junction bases: 11. The CDR3 totals 16 residues. The germline gives CDR1 LGHDT, CDR2 YNNKEL (reference sequence). The CDR3 sequence: CASSQKQGASRIGYTF. The CDR3 DNA follows: TGTGCCAGCAGCCAAAAACAGGGGGCGAGCCGGATTGGCTACACCTTC.

The genes are TRBV5-1 and TRBJ2-2; D perhaps matches TRBD1 (5 bases). The CDR3 is 15 residues long. Per germline, CDR1 SGHRS and CDR2 YFSETQ. V was cut by 6 bases and J by 2 bases, with 14 bases left in between. The CDR3 DNA is TGCGCCAGCACAGCCGTACAGGCAAACACCGGGGAGCTGTTTTTT. This encodes CASTAVQANTGELFF.

This clonotype was picked up many times. This chain uses TRBV7-3 with TRBJ2-2; D call uncertain. The germline gives CDR1 SGHTA, CDR2 FQGTGA. CDR3 length: 14 amino acids. V was cut by 5 bases and J by 5 bases, with 12 bases left in between. The chain's CDR3 is CASSPQSRTGELFF. The CDR3 DNA follows: TGTGCCAGCAGCCCACAGTCCAGGACCGGGGAGCTGTTTTTT. Using reference TRBV7-3 and TRBJ2-2 for the parts outside the CDR3, the full variable domain is GAGVSQTPSNKVTEKGKYVELRCDPISGHTALYWYRQSLGQGPEFLIYFQGTGAADDSGLPNDRFFAVRPEGSVSTLKIQRTERGDSAVYLCASSPQSRTGELFFGEGSRLTVL.

This clonotype was counted only a few times. The chain uses TRBV27 and TRBJ2-5, with D possibly being TRBD2 (5 bases). Trimming shortened V by 5 bases and J by 4 bases, and 11 bases separated the two germline ends. The CDR3 is 13 amino acids. Germline CDR1 is MNHEY and CDR2 is SMNVEV (reference sequence). CDR3 DNA: TGTGCCAGCAGTGACACTAGAGGAGAGACCCAGTACTTC. The encoded protein is CASSDTRGETQYF.

This clonotype was seen at least ten times. This CDR3 reads CASSPGNEQFF. DNA of the CDR3: TGCGCCAGCAGCCCCGGGAATGAGCAGTTCTTC. The chain uses TRBV5-1 and TRBJ2-1; D call uncertain. The length of the CDR3 is 11 residues. CDR1 is SGHRS, CDR2 YFSETQ, per germline. The germline V and J ends were trimmed by 4 bases and 7 bases, with 6 bases remaining between them.

The V call is TRBV2, the J call TRBJ2-3, with TRBD2 matching 11 bases. The V gene end was trimmed by 6 bases and the J gene end by 8 bases; junction bases not matched to a gene: 10. The CDR3 totals 15 residues. Germline V gives CDR1 SNHLY, CDR2 FYNNEI. The DNA of the CDR3 is TGTGCCAGCAGCCCACTAGCGGGGGCTTCAGGTACGCAGTATTTT. Its translation is CASSPLAGASGTQYF.

This clonotype was picked up a small number of times. The chain has TRBV5-1 and TRBJ1-1; D not certain. Trimming removed 4 bases at V and 0 bases at J, with 7 bases between. The CDR3 contains 13 residues. Germline V CDR1 and CDR2: SGHRS, YFSETQ. The CDR3 sequence is CASSPSVNTEAFF. Written as DNA, the CDR3 is TGCGCCAGCAGCCCGTCAGTGAACACTGAAGCTTTCTTT.

This clonotype showed up many times. This chain uses TRBV29-1 with TRBJ1-4; 8 bases match TRBD1. The CDR3 consists of 14 residues. J gave up 3 bases and V 7 bases, and 7 bases lay outside the gene matches. In germline, CDR1 is SQVTM, CDR2 ANQGSEA. In nucleotides, the CDR3 is TGCAGCGCCGGACAGGGAACATCTAATGAAAAACTGTTTTTT. It encodes CSAGQGTSNEKLFF.

This clonotype was picked up many times. The gene calls are TRBV5-5 and TRBJ2-1; 12 bases match TRBD2. This CDR3 spans 17 amino acids. The trim removed 3 bases at V and 7 bases at J, leaving 11 bases unmatched. The germline V gene encodes CDR1 SGHKS and CDR2 YYEKEE (reference sequence). CDR3 in DNA: TGTGCCAGCAGCTCCATTTTCACTAGCGGGGGGAAAAATGAGCAGTTCTTC. It codes for CASSSIFTSGGKNEQFF.

This clonotype was found a few times. Here the CDR3 reads CASSLDGGSYEQYF. DNA of the CDR3: TGTGCCAGCAGCTTAGACGGAGGGTCCTACGAGCAGTACTTC. The rearrangement joins TRBV7-2 to TRBJ2-7, with a tentative D call TRBD2 (6 bases). The CDR3 length is 14 residues. Trimming removed 1 base from V and 1 base from J, with 8 bases in between. Germline loops: CDR1 SGHTA, CDR2 FQGNSA.

This clonotype has a count of ten or more. The chain carries TRBV7-8 and TRBJ1-3, with D possibly being TRBD1 (5 bases). With 5 bases removed from V and 2 bases from J, the gap between germline ends came to 13 bases. CDR1 SGHVS and CDR2 FQNEAQ come from the germline V gene. The CDR3 is 15 residues long. The CDR3 reads CASSATGFTGNTIYF. The CDR3 nucleotides read TGTGCCAGCAGCGCCACAGGATTCACTGGAAACACCATATATTTT. The complete variable domain, with remaining parts taken from reference TRBV7-8 and TRBJ1-3, reads GAGVSQSPRYKVAKRGQDVALRCDPISGHVSLFWYQQALGQGPEFLTYFQNEAQLDKSGLPSDRFFAERPEGSVSTLKIQRTQQEDSAVYLCASSATGFTGNTIYFGEGSWLTVV.